Sequencing of this TCR beta chain was carried out in a study of preoperative IRX-2 immunotherapy in early breast cancer. Treatment in this sample: preoperative locoregional IRX-2 cytokine immunotherapy. The protocol was immunoSEQ multiplex PCR, while the TCRdb copy is restricted to in-frame clones and leaves out a portion. Among about 43,000 clones listed, roughly 94% were seen once. The CDR3 has 11 amino acids. CDR1 and CDR2 from the germline V gene are MNHEY and SVGAGI. The V end was cut by 5 bases, the J end by 1 base, with 2 bases between. The source is a human donor with breast cancer. The rearrangement links TRBV6-5 to TRBJ1-1; D is unclear. Sequencing was performed on tumor tissue, taken after IRX-2 immunotherapy. The DNA of the CDR3 is TGTGCCAGCAGTCGGAACACTGAAGCTTTCTTT. Its protein product is CASSRNTEAFF.